The next 26 T cell receptor beta chains were all read from a single sample in a study of human T cells and chemical hapten exposure. Before extraction, the whole blood was not fractionated, and total RNA was taken from it. In the library, unique molecular identifiers were attached to individual cDNA molecules. Using its own MiXCR run on the reads, TCRdb lists one record per CDR3 protein. The sample consists of about 120,000 distinct CDR3 sequences, over 7% of them appearing once. The specimen was whole blood. All receptors derive from a human donor in good health. Some clones in this sample may be carry-over from other donors' samples.

The V call is TRBV4-3, the J call TRBJ2-3; TRBD2 matches at 11 bases. Germline lookup yields CDR1 LGHNA and CDR2 YSLEER. The CDR3 contains 16 residues. After removal of 3 bases from V and 1 base from J, the junction contained 3 bases not matched to a gene. The CDR3 loop is CASSQPGLAGTDTQYF. As DNA, the CDR3 is TGCGCCAGCAGCCAGCCGGGACTAGCGGGCACAGATACGCAGTATTTT.

This clonotype appeared a few times. The chain employs TRBV10-3 and TRBJ2-4; 9 nucleotides line up with TRBD2. The CDR3 spans 14 residues. The trim removed 6 bases at V and 8 bases at J, leaving 8 bases unmatched. Germline CDR1 is ENHRY and CDR2 is SYGVKD. As DNA, the CDR3 is TGTGCCATCAGCGGAGCGGGGGGAGGGGACATTCAGTACTTC. Its translation: CAISGAGGGDIQYF.

This clonotype came up a few times. The chain carries TRBV6-1 and TRBJ1-4; 7 positions match TRBD1. Trimming took 7 bases from V and 8 from J; bases not matched to a gene: 10. The germline V gene encodes CDR1 MNHNS and CDR2 SASEGT. CDR3 size: 14 residues. CDR3 sequence (DNA): TGTGCCAGCAACCCAGGGGGTTCAGGAGAAAAACTGTTTTTT. Amino acid sequence: CASNPGGSGEKLFF.

This clonotype was observed a handful of times. This sequence joins TRBV11-2 and TRBJ2-5, with D tentatively TRBD1 (6 bases). V gave up 1 base and J gave up 5 bases, with 14 bases separating them. This CDR3 is 15 amino acids long. Germline V gives CDR1 SGHAT, CDR2 FQNNGV. The CDR3 coding sequence is TGTGCCAGCAGCTTAGGTTCAGGGGCTTTTGAGACCCAGTACTTC. As protein: CASSLGSGAFETQYF.

The chain employs TRBV7-9 and TRBJ2-1; D gene unclear. CDR3 length: 11 residues. The V end lost 7 bases, the J end lost 12 bases, and 13 bases lay between the germline ends. CDR1 SEHNR and CDR2 FQNEAQ come from the germline V gene (reference sequence). CDR3 in DNA: TGTGCCAGCAACCTTGTTGAGGTGCAGTTCTTC. It encodes CASNLVEVQFF.

This clonotype was observed a few times. This sequence joins TRBV20-1 and TRBJ2-7; D unresolved. The ends were cut back, 0 bases at V and 3 bases at J, with 15 bases in the middle. CDR3 length equals 15 residues. CDR1 is DFQATT, CDR2 SNEGSKA, per germline (reference sequence). DNA of the CDR3: TGCAGTGCTAGAGATGACCTCACATCTTACTACGAGCAGTACTTC. Translation: CSARDDLTSYYEQYF.

This clonotype was detected only a few times. The V call is TRBV5-1, the J call TRBJ1-6; no clear D. V lost 4 bases and J lost 8, with 16 bases in between. The CDR3 consists of 15 residues. Germline V CDR1 and CDR2: SGHRS, YFSETQ. In nucleotides, the CDR3 is TGCGCCAGCAGCCGCGGACTCGACGGGTATTCACCCCTCCACTTT. As protein: CASSRGLDGYSPLHF. Filled out from reference TRBV5-1 and TRBJ1-6, the complete variable domain reads KAGVTQTPRYLIKTRGQQVTLSCSPISGHRSVSWYQQTPGQGLQFLFEYFSETQRNKGNFPGRFSGRQFSNSRSEMNVSTLELGDSALYLCASSRGLDGYSPLHFGNGTRLTVT.

The rearrangement joins TRBV2 to TRBJ2-5; TRBD1 matches at 9 bases. V gave up 5 bases and J gave up 4 bases; unmatched junction bases: 2. This CDR3 has 13 amino acids. Germline CDR1 SNHLY, CDR2 FYNNEI. This CDR3 reads CASSPDRGETQYF. In nucleotides, the CDR3 is TGTGCCAGCAGTCCGGACAGGGGAGAGACCCAGTACTTC.

The V and J genes are TRBV2 and TRBJ2-1, with TRBD2 matching over 8 bases. The CDR3 is 18 residues long. Trimming at V came to 2 bases and at J to 3 bases, leaving 12 bases not matched to a gene. Germline CDR1 reads SNHLY; CDR2 reads FYNNEI. The CDR3 DNA follows: TGTGCCAGCAGTGAAAGATGGGCAAGTACTAGCGGCTACAATGAGCAGTTCTTC. Translated, it gives CASSERWASTSGYNEQFF.

This clonotype appeared a few times. The rearrangement joins TRBV4-1 to TRBJ2-6; D is unresolved. V was pared by 0 bases and J by 1 base, with 13 bases between. Germline CDR1 and CDR2: MGHRA and YSYEKL. The CDR3 runs 18 residues. The DNA of the CDR3 is TGCGCCAGCAGCCAAGATTTACCGGGTTCATCTGGGGCCAACGTCCTGACTTTC. It codes for CASSQDLPGSSGANVLTF.

CDR3 in DNA: TGTGCCAGCAGTGAAAGGGGACAGATCTATGGCTACACCTTC. Its translation is CASSERGQIYGYTF. V is TRBV2 and J is TRBJ1-2; 7 bases fit TRBD1. Trimming took 2 bases from V and 4 from J; bases not matched to a gene: 4. This CDR3 spans 14 amino acids. The germline gives CDR1 SNHLY, CDR2 FYNNEI.

This clonotype was picked up many times. For the CDR3, the DNA is TGTGCCATCAGTGAGACACCGGGACAGGGGAGGGCCTACGAGCAGTACTTC. Protein product: CAISETPGQGRAYEQYF. V and J are TRBV10-3 and TRBJ2-7; 10 bases line up with TRBD1. Germline values: CDR1 ENHRY, CDR2 SYGVKD. J was trimmed by 2 bases and V by 2 bases; bases with no gene match: 9. The CDR3 sequence is 17 residues long.

Many counts were recorded for this clonotype. The chain recombines TRBV19 with TRBJ2-2, with D perhaps given as TRBD1 or TRBD2 (6 bases each). Looked up from germline, CDR1 is LNHDA and CDR2 is SQIVND (reference sequence). Between the trimmed V and J ends, which lost 5 bases and 5 bases, there was a span of 15 bases. CDR3 length equals 15 residues. CDR3 coding DNA: TGTGCCAGTAGTGACGGGGGCCCATGGACCGGGGAGCTGTTTTTT. It encodes CASSDGGPWTGELFF.

This chain connects TRBV20-1 to TRBJ1-1; D may be TRBD1 (5 bases). Trimming took 3 bases from V and 0 from J, leaving 14 bases between them. CDR3 length: 15 residues. From germline, CDR1 is DFQATT and CDR2 SNEGSKA (reference sequence). CDR3 loop: CSASGRTTMNTEAFF. The CDR3 DNA reads as TGCAGTGCTAGTGGGAGGACAACTATGAACACTGAAGCTTTCTTT.

As for this clonotype: Since a much larger clone is just one base distant, this may be a read error. The chain recombines TRBV6-5 with TRBJ1-2, with unresolved D. CDR1 MNHEY and CDR2 SVGAGI come from the germline V gene. CDR3 size: 14 residues. Trimming stripped 5 bases from V and 4 bases from J, with 14 bases between. This chain's CDR3 is CASSNLGSGYGYTF. The DNA for the CDR3 is TGTGCCAGCAGTAATCTCGGTTCCGGCTATGGCTACACCTTC.

The rearrangement links TRBV7-2 to TRBJ2-7, with TRBD1 matching over 7 bases. The CDR3 extends over 13 amino acids. Germline V gene sequence: CDR1 SGHTA, CDR2 FQGNSA. V lost 4 bases and J lost 3; bases outside the gene matches: 3. CDR3 in DNA: TGTGCCAGCAGCTCCTACAGGGGCTACGAGCAGTACTTC. Its translation is CASSSYRGYEQYF.

The rearrangement links TRBV27 to TRBJ2-2; TRBD2 matches 12 bases. The V segment lost 3 bases and the J segment 6 bases; nucleotides outside the gene matches: 2. CDR1 and CDR2 from the germline V gene are MNHEY and SMNVEV (reference sequence). The CDR3 consists of 15 residues. CDR3 sequence: CASSFWTSGAGELFF. The CDR3 nucleotides read TGTGCCAGCAGTTTTTGGACTAGCGGGGCCGGGGAGCTGTTTTTT.

This chain connects TRBV11-3 to TRBJ2-1, with 10 bases identical to TRBD1. Germline loops: CDR1 SGHNT, CDR2 YENEEA. The CDR3 has 14 amino acids. The V gene end was trimmed by 7 bases and the J gene end by 8 bases; junction bases not matched to a gene: 8. CDR3 loop: CASKGQGSSDEQFF. CDR3 coding DNA: TGTGCCAGCAAGGGACAGGGGTCTAGCGATGAGCAGTTCTTC.

CDR3 nucleotides: TGTGCCAGCAGCCCCAGCGGGGACCTGAGGGACGAGCAGTACTTC. Its translation: CASSPSGDLRDEQYF. The rearrangement links TRBV7-2 to TRBJ2-7; 7 nucleotides match TRBD2. There are 15 residues in the CDR3. Germline CDR1 and CDR2: SGHTA and FQGNSA. Trimming cost V 5 bases and J 5 bases; bases outside gene matches: 12.

This clonotype showed up just a few times. The chain joins TRBV7-9 to TRBJ2-3; 10 bases are shared with TRBD2. The CDR3 is 18 amino acids. Germline loops: CDR1 SEHNR, CDR2 FQNEAQ (reference sequence). Losses at the gene ends were 4 bases for V and 2 bases for J; bases not matched to a gene: 12. The CDR3 protein is CASSSARASGSYTDTQYF. DNA of the CDR3: TGTGCCAGCAGCTCCGCCCGAGCTAGCGGGAGTTACACAGATACGCAGTATTTT.

This clonotype was recorded many times. The genes are TRBV11-2 and TRBJ1-3; possibly TRBD1 for D (6 bases). V dropped 8 bases and J dropped 0 bases, with 11 bases sitting between them. The CDR3 totals 14 residues. The V gene's germline CDR1 is SGHAT and CDR2 FQNNGV. CDR3 coding DNA: TGTGCCAGCGGGGGGCCGATCTCTGGAAACACCATATATTTT. Translating it yields CASGGPISGNTIYF.

This clonotype was recorded many times. J is TRBJ1-1 and V is TRBV6-2 or TRBV6-3, with a weak D call TRBD1 (6 bases). This CDR3 is 16 amino acids long. Trimming took off 2 bases at V and 0 bases at J, with 13 bases between the two ends. Germline V lookup: CDR1 MNHEY, CDR2 SVGEGT. CDR3 residues: CASSYPSGGLNTEAFF. Written as DNA, the CDR3 is TGTGCCAGCAGTTACCCTTCGGGGGGGCTGAACACTGAAGCTTTCTTT.

This clonotype was picked up a small number of times. The chain has TRBV7-9 and TRBJ2-7, with 9 bases fitting TRBD1. The ends lost 2 bases at V and 4 bases at J; junction bases unmatched: 6. Germline CDR1 is SEHNR and CDR2 is FQNEAQ (reference sequence). CDR3 length equals 15 residues. The CDR3 here is CASSLLTGGGYEQYF. The CDR3 DNA sequence: TGTGCCAGCAGCTTACTTACAGGGGGCGGGTACGAGCAGTACTTC.

The chain uses TRBV9 and TRBJ1-1, with D hard to call. This CDR3 is built from 14 residues. The V and J ends lost 3 bases and 1 base respectively, with 10 bases between them. CDR1 and CDR2 (germline): SGDLS, YYNGEE. CDR3 protein: CASSARTSNTEAFF. The CDR3 nucleotides read TGTGCCAGCAGCGCCCGGACGTCGAACACTGAAGCTTTCTTT.

This clonotype was found many times. The rearrangement links TRBV4-3 to TRBJ2-2, with 7 positions matching TRBD1. Germline V gene lookup returns CDR1 LGHNA and CDR2 YSLEER. V was clipped by 4 bases and J by 6 bases; unmatched bases: 8. This CDR3 is 15 amino acids long. The CDR3, as DNA: TGCGCCAGCAGCCCGACCGGGACAGCCTCCGGGGAGCTGTTTTTT. Amino acid sequence: CASSPTGTASGELFF.

This clonotype was detected many times. V is TRBV12-3 or TRBV12-4 and J is TRBJ2-7; 9 bases are a match to TRBD1. This CDR3 contains 14 residues. Trimming took 3 bases from V and 6 from J; bases not matched to a gene: 6. Written as DNA, the CDR3 is TGTGCCAGCAGTTTTGGGACAGGGATCGGCGAGCAGTACTTC. Its translation: CASSFGTGIGEQYF.